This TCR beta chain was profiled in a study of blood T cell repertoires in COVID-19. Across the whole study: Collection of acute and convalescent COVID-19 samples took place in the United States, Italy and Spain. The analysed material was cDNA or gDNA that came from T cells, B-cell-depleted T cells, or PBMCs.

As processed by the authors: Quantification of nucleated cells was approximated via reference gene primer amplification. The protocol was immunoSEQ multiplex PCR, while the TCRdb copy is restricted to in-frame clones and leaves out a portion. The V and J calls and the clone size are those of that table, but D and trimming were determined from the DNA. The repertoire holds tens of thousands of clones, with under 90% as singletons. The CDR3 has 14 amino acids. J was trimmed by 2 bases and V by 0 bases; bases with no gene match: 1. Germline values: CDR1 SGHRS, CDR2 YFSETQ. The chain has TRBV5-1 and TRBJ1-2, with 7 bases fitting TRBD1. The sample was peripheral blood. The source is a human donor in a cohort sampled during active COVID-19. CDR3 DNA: TGCGCCAGCAGCTTGGAACAGGGGAACTATGGCTACACCTTC. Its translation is CASSLEQGNYGYTF. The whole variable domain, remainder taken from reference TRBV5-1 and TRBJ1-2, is KAGVTQTPRYLIKTRGQQVTLSCSPISGHRSVSWYQQTPGQGLQFLFEYFSETQRNKGNFPGRFSGRQFSNSRSEMNVSTLELGDSALYLCASSLEQGNYGYTFGSGTRLTVV.